This TCR beta chain was recovered during a study of blood T cell repertoires in COVID-19. Study-wide background: Nucleic acid was either cDNA or gDNA, and it came from T cells, B-cell-depleted T cells, or PBMCs.

TCRdb keeps only in-frame clones here, not all; method: immunoSEQ multiplex PCR. The sample has 200,000 to 250,000 clones, over 75% seen once. With 4 bases removed from V and 0 bases from J, the gap between germline ends came to 14 bases. CDR1 SGHRS and CDR2 YFSETQ come from the germline V gene. The CDR3 runs 16 residues. Cohorts were determined from participant-reported clinical history. V usage is TRBV5-1 and J usage is TRBJ2-1; a weak D match, TRBD1 (6 bases). The sequence derives from a woman aged 40 to 49 with acute COVID-19. Sequenced: PBMCs or T cells enriched from blood (not recorded which). The CDR3 protein is CASSIHQGSSYNEQFF. Written as DNA, the CDR3 is TGCGCCAGCAGCATTCACCAGGGGAGCTCCTACAATGAGCAGTTCTTC.